The T cell receptor (beta chain) under discussion was sequenced for a study of T cell responses to AZD1222 COVID-19 vaccine. By sample share, this clone is medium-sized. The target antigen is unknown. Study findings and constraints: Donors skewed white British and female; clonal diversity was possibly underestimated. AZD1222 recipients seropositive at baseline numbered only 5 or 6.

Data came from immunoSEQ multiplex PCR; TCRdb stores just in-frame clones and leaves some out. Of some 150,000 clones in the sample, 90% are singletons; the top ten hold 1.5%. The junction had 7 bases not matched to a gene; V was cut back by 0 bases and J by 2 bases. The germline V gene has CDR1 MNHEY and CDR2 SMNVEV (reference sequence). The CDR3 is 17 residues long. This clonotype was obtained from an adult who received the AZD1222 COVID-19 vaccine. The material sequenced was peripheral blood, taken 28 days after the second AZD1222 dose. The chain uses TRBV27 and TRBJ2-5, with 9 bases matching TRBD2. The CDR3 bases are TGTGCCAGCAGTTTATCTGGTCCTAGCGGGGTACAAGAGACCCAGTACTTC. Translated: CASSLSGPSGVQETQYF.